This T cell receptor (beta chain) was found in a study of cytotoxic CD8 clonotypes in ibrutinib-treated CLL. Study findings and constraints: Relative to age-matched healthy donors, clonality at baseline was higher, and it tracked circulating CD8+ T-cell counts. Progressing and sustained-remission patients had different sampling times.

This clone was seen repeatedly, ten times or more. Its specificity is not known. A 1 in 200,000 to 1 in 1 million T cell depth was the sequencing target. Sequencing was performed with immunoSEQ multiplex PCR; in TCRdb, only in-frame clones are kept and a portion is missing. The table records 200,000 to 250,000 clones, more than 75% of them present only once. CDR3 size: 14 residues. Germline CDR1 and CDR2: MDHEN and SYDVKM. Trimming cost V 2 bases and J 5 bases, with 13 bases left between them. The receptor was isolated from a human donor with chronic lymphocytic leukemia. The specimen comprised PBMCs, sampled after 12 months of ibrutinib treatment. The gene calls are TRBV28 and TRBJ2-7; TRBD2 is a possible D gene (5 bases). The CDR3 is CASSLRPTIDEQYF. The CDR3 DNA follows: TGTGCCAGCAGTTTACGCCCGACTATCGACGAGCAGTACTTC.